This entry concerns a single T cell receptor beta chain. Its target is unknown. The sample comes from a study of vaccination effects on CD4 cells after COVID-19. Study-level information: Pre-vaccine samples were drawn 16 days and one week before the first dose.

Clones were sequenced by immunoSEQ multiplex PCR, and TCRdb holds only the in-frame ones, with some missing. This sample has roughly 30,000 clones, with about 72% found just once. Sequencing followed a ViraFEST assay step that expanded antigen-specific CD4+ T cells with viral peptide pools. Cultured cells yielded isolated CD4+ T cells after roughly 11 days. The person's infection with SARS-CoV-2, confirmed by PCR, took place between March and December 2020. General study points: Vaccine-induced new clones formed most post-vaccine spike-reactive clones in convalescents.

The input for sequencing was CD4+ T cells from PBMCs cultured with a peptide pool, taken before COVID-19 vaccination. This TCR was recovered from a human donor who had a prior SARS-CoV-2 infection.

CDR3 in amino acids: CASSRDRGQDGYTF. CDR3 nucleotides: TGTGCCAGCAGTCGCGACAGGGGGCAGGACGGCTACACCTTC. The V call is TRBV6-5, the J call TRBJ1-2; 10 nucleotides align to TRBD1. Germline V gene sequence: CDR1 MNHEY, CDR2 SVGAGI. The CDR3 runs 14 residues. Trimming removed 5 bases from V and 8 bases from J; junction bases left unmatched: 8.